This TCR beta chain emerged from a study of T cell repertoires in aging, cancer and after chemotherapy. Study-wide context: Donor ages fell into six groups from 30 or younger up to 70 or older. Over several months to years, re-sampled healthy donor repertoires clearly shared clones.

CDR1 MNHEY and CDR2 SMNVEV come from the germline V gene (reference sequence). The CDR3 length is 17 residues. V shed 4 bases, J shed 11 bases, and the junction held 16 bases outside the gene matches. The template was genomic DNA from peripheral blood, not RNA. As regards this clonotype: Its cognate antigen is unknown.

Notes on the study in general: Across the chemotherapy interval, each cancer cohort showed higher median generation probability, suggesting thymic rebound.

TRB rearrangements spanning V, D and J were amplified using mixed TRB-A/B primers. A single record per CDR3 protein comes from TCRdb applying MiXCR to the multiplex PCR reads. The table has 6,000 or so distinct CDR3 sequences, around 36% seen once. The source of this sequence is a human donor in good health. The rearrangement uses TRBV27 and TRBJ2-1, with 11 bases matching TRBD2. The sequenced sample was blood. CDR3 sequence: CASSSSGTSGARPQQFF. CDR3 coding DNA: TGTGCCAGCAGTTCCTCCGGGACTAGCGGAGCCCGTCCCCAGCAGTTCTTC.